This passage covers 8 T cell receptor beta chains from one sample sequenced in a study of blood T cells in healthy people across ages. Sample-barcoded 5' priming and a J-beta primer mix drove a second PCR of roughly 6 to 12 cycles. MiXCR, applied by TCRdb to the 5' RACE reads, yields one record per CDR3 protein. This table holds 1.4 million or so distinct CDR3 sequences, less than 45% found once. Sequenced material: blood. The receptors derive from a woman aged 18-29 years in good health.

The chain couples TRBV20-1 to TRBJ1-5; 10 bases fit TRBD1. CDR1 and CDR2 (germline): DFQATT, SNEGSKA (reference sequence). Trimming removed 5 bases from V and 4 bases from J; junction bases left unmatched: 2. There are 13 residues in the CDR3. CDR3 sequence reads: CSAGGQGNQPQHF. CDR3 nucleotide sequence: TGCAGTGCTGGGGGACAGGGGAATCAGCCCCAGCATTTT.

The chain couples TRBV12-5 to TRBJ2-2; the D call may be TRBD1 or TRBD2 (6 bases each). CDR3 length: 15 residues. Germline-derived CDR1 and CDR2 are LGHNT and FRNRAP. V was trimmed by 8 bases and J by 1 base, leaving 14 bases between them. CDR3 coding DNA: TGTGCTAGTAGAGGGGGGACATTGAACACCGGGGAGCTGTTTTTT. Its protein product is CASRGGTLNTGELFF.

This clonotype showed up many times. The chain employs TRBV9 and TRBJ2-3, with TRBD1 as a possible D gene (6 bases). The CDR3 sequence is 14 residues long. The V and J ends lost 0 bases and 1 base respectively, with 6 bases between them. Per germline, CDR1 SGDLS and CDR2 YYNGEE. DNA for the CDR3: TGTGCCAGCAGCGTAGAGGGGGGCACAGATACGCAGTATTTT. Its protein product is CASSVEGGTDTQYF.

V is TRBV27 and J is TRBJ2-1; D is perhaps TRBD2 (6 bases). Per the germline V gene, CDR1 is MNHEY and CDR2 is SMNVEV (reference sequence). This CDR3 contains 15 residues. Trimming removed 3 bases at V and 10 bases at J, with 19 bases between. The CDR3 DNA reads as TGTGCCAGCAGTTTCGAAGCGGGTCACCTTCGGGAGCAGTTCTTC. This gives the protein CASSFEAGHLREQFF.

As to this clonotype: The junction differs from germline at one of its ends, possibly a read error. The chain has TRBV6-5 and TRBJ1-6; no definite D call. The V gene's germline CDR1 is MNHEY and CDR2 SVGAGI. The CDR3 has 16 residues. CDR3 region: CASGYSRSGGGSPLHF. The CDR3 nucleotides read TGTGCCAGCGGTTACTCGAGGTCAGGAGGCGGTTCACCCCTCCACTTT.

The chain combines TRBV6-4 with TRBJ2-3; a weak D match, TRBD2 (6 bases). V lost 7 bases and J 5 bases, leaving 16 bases between the germline ends. Per germline, CDR1 MRHNA and CDR2 SNTAGT. The CDR3 totals 14 residues. The CDR3, as DNA: TGTGCCAGCATGATCGAGGAGGGTCTAGATACGCAGTATTTT. Translation gives CASMIEEGLDTQYF.

The chain uses TRBV6-6 and TRBJ1-5; D remains unclear. Germline V gives CDR1 MNHNY, CDR2 SVGAGI (reference sequence). Trimming shortened V by 3 bases and J by 5 bases, and 8 bases separated the two germline ends. This CDR3 region has 13 residues. The CDR3 nucleotides read TGTGCCAGCAGTTATGGAGTACATCAGCCCCAGCATTTT. Translated: CASSYGVHQPQHF.

The rearrangement uses TRBV20-1 and TRBJ2-1; D unresolved. Germline CDR1 reads DFQATT; CDR2 reads SNEGSKA (reference sequence). V lost 2 bases to trimming and J lost 2 bases, with 7 bases between them. This CDR3 spans 13 amino acids. The CDR3 DNA follows: TGCAGTGCTAGAATGGCCACCTACAATGAGCAGTTCTTC. Translation gives CSARMATYNEQFF.